Below are 14 T cell receptor beta chains sequenced from a single sample in a study of identical twins. TCRdb re-called the 5' RACE reads through MiXCR, storing one row per CDR3 protein. The table includes approximately 230,000 distinct CDR3 sequences, 5% to 7% detected once. These same data were also listed under a study on T cells expressing NK-cell markers.

The sequencing input was CD8+ T cells sorted from blood. Source of these receptors: a woman aged 18 to 35 in good health.

This clonotype was seen ten or more times. V is TRBV20-1 and J is TRBJ2-1; a weak D match, TRBD2 (5 bases). The CDR3 sequence is 12 residues long. Trimming took 5 bases from V and 7 from J, leaving 12 bases between them. CDR1 is DFQATT and CDR2 is SNEGSKA in the germline V gene (reference sequence). The CDR3 reads CSADQLGNEQFF. The CDR3 nucleotides read TGCAGTGCTGACCAACTAGGAAATGAGCAGTTCTTC.

This clonotype appeared many times. The chain joins TRBV6-5 to TRBJ2-7; D remains ambiguous. The V gene lost 0 bases and the J gene lost 2 bases, with 5 bases spanning the gap. The germline V gene has CDR1 MNHEY and CDR2 SVGAGI. The CDR3 runs to 13 residues. CDR3 DNA: TGTGCCAGCAGTTACTCCAGCGCCTACGAGCAGTACTTC. Encoded protein: CASSYSSAYEQYF.

The chain combines TRBV7-9 with TRBJ2-7; 8 bases fit TRBD1. With 5 bases clipped from V and 5 bases from J, the junction kept 8 bases outside the gene matches. Germline V CDR1 and CDR2: SEHNR, FQNEAQ (reference sequence). The CDR3 is made up of 14 amino acids. The CDR3 DNA follows: TGTGCCAGCAGCCCGACTACAGGGGGGAACGAGCAGTACTTC. It codes for CASSPTTGGNEQYF. Supplemented by reference TRBV7-9 and TRBJ2-7, the full variable domain reads DTGVSQNPRHKITKRGQNVTFRCDPISEHNRLYWYRQTLGQGPEFLTYFQNEAQLEKSRLLSDRFSAERPKGSFSTLEIQRTEQGDSAMYLCASSPTTGGNEQYFGPGTRLTVT.

This clonotype turned up a few times. The chain employs TRBV7-9 and TRBJ1-2; 8 nucleotides align to TRBD1. The ends lost 7 bases at V and 6 bases at J; junction bases unmatched: 7. The CDR3 is 13 residues long. Germline V lookup: CDR1 SEHNR, CDR2 FQNEAQ (reference sequence). In DNA form, the CDR3 reads TGTGCCAGCACGGGACAGGCGAATCATGGCTACACCTTC. Amino acid sequence: CASTGQANHGYTF.

This clonotype was detected ten times or more. The chain couples TRBV7-9 to TRBJ2-1, with 9 nucleotides matching TRBD2. The CDR3 consists of 15 residues. The germline V gene has CDR1 SEHNR and CDR2 FQNEAQ (reference sequence). V lost 3 bases to trimming and J lost 5 bases; unmatched junction nucleotides: 5. The chain's CDR3 is CASSFPLAGDNEQFF. For the CDR3, the DNA is TGTGCCAGCAGCTTCCCATTAGCGGGAGACAATGAGCAGTTCTTC.

This clonotype came up many times. V is TRBV11-2 and J is TRBJ1-1; no clear D. This CDR3 region has 14 residues. Looked up from germline, CDR1 is SGHAT and CDR2 is FQNNGV. V lost 3 bases, J lost 1 base, and 9 bases lay in between. The DNA for the CDR3 is TGTGCCAGCAGCTTGGTCCGGGGGAACACTGAAGCTTTCTTT. This encodes CASSLVRGNTEAFF.

This clonotype was observed once. The junction and the germline gene differ at one end; a read error may be behind it. The chain carries TRBV12-3 or TRBV12-4 and TRBJ2-3; a weak D match, TRBD2 (6 bases). The CDR3 consists of 14 residues. The chain's CDR3 is CGSTPEGERDTQYF. The CDR3 DNA follows: TGTGGCAGCACTCCGGAGGGAGAGCGGGATACGCAGTATTTT.

The chain uses TRBV6-1 and TRBJ1-4; 7 bases are a match to TRBD1. Germline CDR1 and CDR2: MNHNS and SASEGT. The ends lost 3 bases at V and 10 bases at J; junction bases unmatched: 5. The length of the CDR3 is 13 residues. CDR3 in DNA: TGTGCCAGCAGTGAGGGGACAGACCGAAAACTGTTTTTT. Translating gives CASSEGTDRKLFF.

This clonotype was observed at least ten times. The V gene is TRBV7-9, the J gene TRBJ1-5, with D possibly TRBD1 on 5 matching bases. The germline V gene encodes CDR1 SEHNR and CDR2 FQNEAQ (reference sequence). The CDR3 has 15 residues. The V end was cut by 1 base, the J end by 6 bases, with 13 bases between. The CDR3 is CASSLVGAGTQPQHF. The CDR3 DNA is TGTGCCAGCAGCTTAGTTGGGGCAGGGACTCAGCCCCAGCATTTT.

This clonotype has just a few counts. The chain combines TRBV20-1 with TRBJ1-1; no clear D gene. Germline V gene sequence: CDR1 DFQATT, CDR2 SNEGSKA (reference sequence). V lost 0 bases and J lost 0, with 8 bases in between. This CDR3 region has 14 residues. DNA for the CDR3: TGCAGTGCTAGAGAAGTTGGGTTGAACACTGAAGCTTTCTTT. As protein: CSAREVGLNTEAFF.

This chain connects TRBV7-9 to TRBJ2-5; TRBD1 matches 10 bases. Unmatched junction bases numbered 14, after V lost 5 bases and J lost 5 bases. CDR1 and CDR2 from the germline V gene are SEHNR and FQNEAQ (reference sequence). The CDR3 has 17 amino acids. In DNA, the CDR3 is TGTGCCAGCAGCGCAAATACTGGACAGGGGGGGTCGGAGACCCAGTACTTC. Residues: CASSANTGQGGSETQYF.

This chain joins TRBV12-3 or TRBV12-4 and TRBJ2-5, with TRBD2 matching over 11 bases. The CDR3 totals 15 residues. The V and J ends lost 8 bases and 5 bases, in that order; junction bases with no gene match: 10. This CDR3 reads CASRGLADGAETQYF. The CDR3 coding sequence is TGTGCCAGCCGGGGACTAGCGGATGGCGCGGAGACCCAGTACTTC.

This clonotype was seen a handful of times. At one end the junction does not follow the germline gene, possibly because of a read error. The chain employs TRBV3-1 and TRBJ2-7, with TRBD2 matching 7 bases. This CDR3 has 12 residues. Germline V gene lookup returns CDR1 LGHDT and CDR2 YNNKEL (reference sequence). The DNA of the CDR3 is TGTGCCAGCAGCCAAGACCGGACTAGTTGGGACTTC. Encoded protein: CASSQDRTSWDF.

This clonotype was seen more than once but under ten times. CDR3 protein: CASSSGLVLEQFF. The CDR3, as DNA: TGTGCCAGCAGCTCGGGACTAGTCCTCGAGCAGTTCTTC. The chain is built from TRBV11-2 and TRBJ2-1, with 8 bases aligning to TRBD2. Germline assignment: CDR1 SGHAT and CDR2 FQNNGV. The trim removed 4 bases at V and 10 bases at J, leaving 6 bases unmatched. This CDR3 has 13 residues.